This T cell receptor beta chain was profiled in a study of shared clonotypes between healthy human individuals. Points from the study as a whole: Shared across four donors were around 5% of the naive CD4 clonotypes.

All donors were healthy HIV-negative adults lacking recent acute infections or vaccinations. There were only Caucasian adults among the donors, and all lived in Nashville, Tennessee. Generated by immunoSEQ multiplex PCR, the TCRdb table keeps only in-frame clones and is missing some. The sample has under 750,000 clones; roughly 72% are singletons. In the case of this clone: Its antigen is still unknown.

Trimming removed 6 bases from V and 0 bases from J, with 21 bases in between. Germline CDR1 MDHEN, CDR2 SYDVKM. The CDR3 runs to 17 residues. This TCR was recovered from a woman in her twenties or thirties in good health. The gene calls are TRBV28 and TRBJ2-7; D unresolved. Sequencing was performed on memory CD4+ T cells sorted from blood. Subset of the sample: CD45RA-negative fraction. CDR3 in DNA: TGTGCCAGCAGCTCAGTGTTTGGGATCTCGAGCTCCTACGAGCAGTACTTC. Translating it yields CASSSVFGISSSYEQYF.